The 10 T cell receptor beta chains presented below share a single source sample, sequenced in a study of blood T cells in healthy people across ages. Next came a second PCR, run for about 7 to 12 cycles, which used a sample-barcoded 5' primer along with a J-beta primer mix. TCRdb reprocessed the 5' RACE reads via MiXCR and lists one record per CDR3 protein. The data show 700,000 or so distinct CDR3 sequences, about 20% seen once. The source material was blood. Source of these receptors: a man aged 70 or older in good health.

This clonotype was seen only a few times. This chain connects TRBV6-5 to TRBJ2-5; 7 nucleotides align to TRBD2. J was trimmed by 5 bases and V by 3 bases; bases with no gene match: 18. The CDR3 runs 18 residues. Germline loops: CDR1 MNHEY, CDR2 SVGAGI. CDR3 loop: CASSYNGVGGSFAETQYF. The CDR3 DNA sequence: TGTGCCAGCAGTTATAACGGGGTCGGCGGGAGTTTTGCGGAGACCCAGTACTTC.

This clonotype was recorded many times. For the CDR3, the DNA is TGTGCCAGCAGTCTGGACAGCCCGGAGACCCAGTACTTC. Translation gives CASSLDSPETQYF. The chain joins TRBV12-3 or TRBV12-4 to TRBJ2-5, with D tentatively TRBD1 (6 bases). V shed 5 bases and J shed 5 bases, with 12 bases lying between them. This CDR3 is 13 amino acids long.

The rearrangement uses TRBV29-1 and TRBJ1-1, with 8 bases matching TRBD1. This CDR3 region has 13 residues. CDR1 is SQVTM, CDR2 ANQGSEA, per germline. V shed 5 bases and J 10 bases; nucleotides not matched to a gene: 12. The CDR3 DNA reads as TGCAGCGTTCGCCCCGGACAGGGAGTGCGAGCTTTCTTT. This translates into CSVRPGQGVRAFF. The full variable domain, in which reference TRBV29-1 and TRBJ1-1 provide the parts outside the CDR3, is SAVISQKPSRDICQRGTSLTIQCQVDSQVTMMFWYRQQPGQSLTLIATANQGSEATYESGFVIDKFPISRPNLTFSTLTVSNMSPEDSSIYLCSVRPGQGVRAFFGQGTRLTVV.

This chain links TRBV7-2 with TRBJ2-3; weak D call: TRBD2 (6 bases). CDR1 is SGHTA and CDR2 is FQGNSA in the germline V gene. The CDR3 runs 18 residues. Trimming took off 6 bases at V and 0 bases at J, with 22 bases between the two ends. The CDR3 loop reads CASSLSGGIGPSTDTQYF. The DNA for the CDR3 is TGTGCCAGCAGTTTATCCGGAGGGATTGGACCTAGCACAGATACGCAGTATTTT.

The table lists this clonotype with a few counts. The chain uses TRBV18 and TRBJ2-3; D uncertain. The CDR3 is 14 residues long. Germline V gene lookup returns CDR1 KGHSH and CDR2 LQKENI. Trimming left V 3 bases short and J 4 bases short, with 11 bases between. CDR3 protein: CASSPSDVADTQYF. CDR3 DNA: TGTGCCAGCTCACCCTCGGACGTTGCAGATACGCAGTATTTT.

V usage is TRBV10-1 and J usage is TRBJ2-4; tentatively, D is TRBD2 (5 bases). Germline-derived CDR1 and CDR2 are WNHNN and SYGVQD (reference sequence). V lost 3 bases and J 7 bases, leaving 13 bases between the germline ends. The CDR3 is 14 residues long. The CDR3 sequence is CASSDAGPGNIQYF. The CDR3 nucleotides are TGCGCCAGCAGTGATGCGGGCCCCGGGAACATTCAGTACTTC.

CDR3 loop: CASRRPTAAGNTIYF. DNA for the CDR3: TGTGCCAGCAGACGCCCGACCGCTGCGGGAAACACCATATATTTT. The rearrangement uses TRBV6-6 and TRBJ1-3; D not resolved. Germline CDR1 reads MNHNY; CDR2 reads SVGAGI (reference sequence). This CDR3 comprises 15 residues. The germline V and J ends were trimmed by 6 bases and 4 bases, with 16 bases remaining between them.

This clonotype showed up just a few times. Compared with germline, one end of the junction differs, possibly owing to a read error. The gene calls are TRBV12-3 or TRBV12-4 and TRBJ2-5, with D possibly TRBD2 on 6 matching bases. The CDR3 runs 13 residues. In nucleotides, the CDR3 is TGTGCCAGCAGTTTAGAGACTAGTCGCGAGAAGTTCTTC. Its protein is CASSLETSREKFF.

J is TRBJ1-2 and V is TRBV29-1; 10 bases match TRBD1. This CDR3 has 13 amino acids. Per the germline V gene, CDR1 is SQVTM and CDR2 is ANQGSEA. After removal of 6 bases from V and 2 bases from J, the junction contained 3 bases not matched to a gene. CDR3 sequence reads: CSVGQGENYGYTF. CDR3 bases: TGCAGCGTAGGACAGGGGGAGAACTATGGCTACACCTTC.

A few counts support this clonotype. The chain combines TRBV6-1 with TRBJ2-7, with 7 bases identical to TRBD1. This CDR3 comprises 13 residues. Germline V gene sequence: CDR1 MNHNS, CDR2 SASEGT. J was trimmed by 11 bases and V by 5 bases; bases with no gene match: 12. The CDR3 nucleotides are TGTGCCAGCAGTTTGAATGGGGACAGTCGAAAGTACGTC. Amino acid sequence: CASSLNGDSRKYV.